The rows below give T cell receptor beta chains drawn from one sample of a study of human T cells and chemical hapten exposure. TCRdb passed the RACE reads through MiXCR, listing each CDR3 protein once. The sample lists about 60,000 distinct CDR3 sequences, around 10% occurring once. Specimen: whole blood, collected in connection with sensitization to the hapten diphenylcyclopropenone (DPC). Source of these receptors: a woman aged 35 to 49 with alopecia areata. Some clones in this sample may be carry-over from other donors' samples. The CDR3 runs from the conserved cysteine through the conserved F or W. The order of the fields is D gene, CDR3 length, clone size, J gene, V gene, CDR3 protein, CDR3 DNA. D genes are given only for firm matches. Only some rows state a clone size, as once, few, many or a class for expanded clones.

. 14 many TRBJ1-2 TRBV27 CASSYSGTEYGYTF TGTGCCAGCAGTTATTCCGGGACGGAGTATGGCTACACCTTC
. 15 few TRBJ1-1 TRBV6-6 CASSYSGGPNTEAFF TGTGCCAGCAGTTACTCCGGGGGGCCCAACACTGAAGCTTTCTTT
. 16 . TRBJ1-5 TRBV3-1 CASSQYQGASNQPQHF TGTGCCAGCAGCCAATATCAGGGAGCGAGCAATCAGCCCCAGCATTTT
. 13 few TRBJ1-3 TRBV6-5 CASTDGVGNTIYF TGTGCCAGCACCGACGGGGTTGGAAACACCATATATTTT
. 16 . TRBJ2-1 TRBV11-3 CASSFSTPGDYNEQFF TGTGCCAGCAGCTTCTCAACCCCAGGGGATTACAATGAGCAGTTCTTC
. 12 few TRBJ1-5 TRBV14 CASGVRNQPQHF TGTGCCTCCGGGGTAAGGAATCAGCCCCAGCATTTT
. 16 . TRBJ1-1 TRBV29-1 CSVGGDRQSLNTEAFF TGCAGCGTTGGGGGAGACAGACAATCTTTGAACACTGAAGCTTTCTTT
. 15 many TRBJ2-2 TRBV19 CASSNAGANTGELFF TGTGCCAGTAGTAACGCGGGCGCTAACACCGGGGAGCTGTTTTTT
. 17 . TRBJ2-1 TRBV11-2 CASSRRIPGLTYNEQFF TGTGCCAGCAGCCGCCGCATCCCGGGACTTACTTACAATGAGCAGTTCTTC
TRBD2 14 many TRBJ2-2 TRBV12-3/TRBV12-4 CASSRTSGSGELFF TGTGCCAGCAGTAGGACTAGCGGGTCCGGGGAGCTGTTTTTT
TRBD1 15 many TRBJ2-1 TRBV7-3 CASSLDRGLYNEQFF TGTGCCAGCAGCCTGGACAGGGGGCTTTACAATGAGCAGTTCTTC
TRBD2 14 few TRBJ2-2 TRBV11-3 CASSTSGRTGELFF TGTGCCTCATCGACTAGCGGACGTACCGGGGAGCTGTTTTTT
. 14 many TRBJ2-1 TRBV7-9 CASSLGGSGNEQFF TGTGCCAGCAGCCTTGGGGGAAGTGGCAATGAGCAGTTCTTC
. 13 many TRBJ1-1 TRBV27 CASSLRGNTEAFF TGTGCCAGCAGTTTGAGGGGGAACACTGAAGCTTTCTTT
TRBD1 13 many TRBJ1-2 TRBV11-3 CASSFQGGYGYTF TGTGCCAGCAGCTTTCAGGGGGGGTATGGCTACACCTTC
TRBD2 14 . TRBJ2-3 TRBV6-2/TRBV6-3 CASTPSGASDTQYF TGTGCCAGCACCCCTAGCGGGGCCTCGGATACGCAGTATTTT
TRBD2 15 . TRBJ2-1 TRBV5-4 CASIGSGVNHNEQFF TGTGCCAGCATCGGAAGCGGGGTGAACCACAATGAGCAGTTCTTC
. 13 many TRBJ2-7 TRBV20-1 CSAVGSSDYEQYF TGCAGTGCCGTTGGGTCCAGTGACTACGAGCAGTACTTC
TRBD1 15 few TRBJ2-5 TRBV7-8 CASSTRDRPQETQYF TGTGCCAGCAGCACCCGGGACAGACCTCAAGAGACCCAGTACTTC
. 12 few TRBJ2-3 TRBV20-1 CSASGGTDTQYF TGCAGTGCTAGCGGGGGAACAGATACGCAGTATTTT
. 12 few TRBJ2-3 TRBV19 CASGGDTDTQYF TGTGCCAGCGGCGGGGACACAGATACGCAGTATTTT
TRBD2 16 many TRBJ2-1 TRBV28 CASSSPTSGAYNEQFF TGTGCCAGCAGTTCCCCGACTAGCGGGGCCTACAATGAGCAGTTCTTC
. 14 many TRBJ2-7 TRBV28 CASIEGFRGSEQYF TGTGCCAGCATCGAAGGGTTCAGGGGAAGCGAGCAGTACTTC
TRBD2 14 many TRBJ2-5 TRBV9 CASSAGLRGETQYF TGTGCCAGCAGCGCGGGACTACGAGGGGAGACCCAGTACTTC
. 11 many TRBJ2-1 TRBV6-2/TRBV6-3 CASSYGAEQFF TGTGCCAGCAGTTACGGTGCGGAGCAGTTCTTC
TRBD2 15 many TRBJ2-7 TRBV11-2 CASSSGLAGGLEQYF TGTGCCAGCAGCTCGGGACTAGCGGGGGGGCTCGAGCAGTACTTC
. 12 many TRBJ2-7 TRBV20-1 CSAGGKGREQYF TGCAGTGCTGGGGGGAAGGGGCGCGAGCAGTACTTC
TRBD2 17 many TRBJ2-1 TRBV19 CASSILQGLAGGNEQFF TGTGCCAGTAGTATCCTTCAGGGACTAGCGGGGGGTAATGAGCAGTTCTTC
. 12 many TRBJ1-5 TRBV6-2/TRBV6-3 CASSYQNQPQHF TGTGCCAGCAGTTACCAGAATCAGCCCCAGCATTTT
. 15 many TRBJ2-7 TRBV9 CASSVVDGGRDEQYF TGTGCCAGCAGCGTAGTGGACGGCGGGCGGGACGAGCAGTACTTC
TRBD1 15 many TRBJ1-6 TRBV6-5 CASSRGTGAVSPLHF TGTGCCAGCAGTCGGGGGACAGGGGCAGTTTCACCCCTCCACTTT
TRBD2 17 . TRBJ2-5 TRBV7-2 CASSHPPSAGLQETQYF TGTGCCAGCAGCCACCCTCCTTCAGCGGGGCTCCAAGAGACCCAGTACTTC
TRBD1 14 . TRBJ2-2 TRBV18 CASSPDRDSGELFF TGTGCCAGCTCACCAGACAGGGATAGCGGGGAGCTGTTTTTT
. 17 few TRBJ1-4 TRBV21-1 CASSHNPQGQSNEKLFF TGTGCCAGCAGCCACAACCCTCAGGGACAGAGTAATGAAAAACTGTTTTTT
. 13 . TRBJ2-7 TRBV9 CASSVGGRTEQYF TGTGCCAGCAGCGTAGGGGGGAGAACCGAGCAGTACTTC
TRBD1 17 few TRBJ2-6 TRBV10-3 CAISVWQGVGGANVLTF TGTGCCATCAGTGTATGGCAGGGGGTTGGTGGGGCCAACGTCCTGACTTTC
. 12 . TRBJ2-7 TRBV14 CASSQQAYEQYF TGTGCCAGCAGCCAACAGGCCTACGAGCAGTACTTC
TRBD2 17 many TRBJ2-1 TRBV7-6 CASSHLAGGQSYNEQFF TGTGCCAGCAGCCATCTAGCGGGAGGTCAATCCTACAATGAGCAGTTCTTC